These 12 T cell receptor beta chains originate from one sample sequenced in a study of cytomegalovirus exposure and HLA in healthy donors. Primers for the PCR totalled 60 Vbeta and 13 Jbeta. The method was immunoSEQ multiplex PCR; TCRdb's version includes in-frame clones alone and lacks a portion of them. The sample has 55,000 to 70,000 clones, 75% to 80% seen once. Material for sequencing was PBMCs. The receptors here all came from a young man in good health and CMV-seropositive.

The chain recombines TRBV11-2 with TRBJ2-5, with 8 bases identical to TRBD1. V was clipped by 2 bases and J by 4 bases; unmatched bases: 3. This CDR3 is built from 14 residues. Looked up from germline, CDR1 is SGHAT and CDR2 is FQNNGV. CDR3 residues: CASSLTGGGETQYF. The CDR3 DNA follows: TGTGCCAGCAGCTTAACAGGGGGAGGAGAGACCCAGTACTTC. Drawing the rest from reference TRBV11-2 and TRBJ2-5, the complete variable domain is EAGVAQSPRYKIIEKRQSVAFWCNPISGHATLYWYQQILGQGPKLLIQFQNNGVVDDSQLPKDRFSAERLKGVDSTLKIQPAKLEDSAVYLCASSLTGGGETQYFGPGTRLLVL.

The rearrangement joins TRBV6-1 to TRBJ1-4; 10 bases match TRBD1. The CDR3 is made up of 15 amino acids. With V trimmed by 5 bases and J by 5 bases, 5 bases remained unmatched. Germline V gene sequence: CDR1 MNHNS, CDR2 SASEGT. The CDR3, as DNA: TGTGCCAGCAGTAAGCCGGGACAGGGGAATGAAAAACTGTTTTTT. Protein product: CASSKPGQGNEKLFF.

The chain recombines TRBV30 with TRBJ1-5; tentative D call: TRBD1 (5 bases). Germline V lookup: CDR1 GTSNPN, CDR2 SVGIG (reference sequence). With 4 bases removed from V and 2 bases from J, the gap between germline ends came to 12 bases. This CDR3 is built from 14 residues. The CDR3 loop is CAWNSRGGNQPQHF. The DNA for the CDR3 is TGTGCCTGGAACAGTAGGGGCGGCAATCAGCCCCAGCATTTT.

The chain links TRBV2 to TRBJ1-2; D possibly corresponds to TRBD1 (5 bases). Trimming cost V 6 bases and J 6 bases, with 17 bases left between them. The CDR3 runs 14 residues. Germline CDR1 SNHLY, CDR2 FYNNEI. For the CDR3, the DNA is TGTGCCAGCAGCTATCGGAGGGAGGACAATGGCTACACCTTC. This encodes CASSYRREDNGYTF.

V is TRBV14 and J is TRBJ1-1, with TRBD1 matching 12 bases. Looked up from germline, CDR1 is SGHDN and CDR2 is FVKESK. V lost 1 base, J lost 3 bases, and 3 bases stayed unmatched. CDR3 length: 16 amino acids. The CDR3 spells CASSQVGQGADTEAFF. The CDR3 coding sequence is TGTGCCAGCAGCCAAGTGGGACAGGGGGCGGACACTGAAGCTTTCTTT.

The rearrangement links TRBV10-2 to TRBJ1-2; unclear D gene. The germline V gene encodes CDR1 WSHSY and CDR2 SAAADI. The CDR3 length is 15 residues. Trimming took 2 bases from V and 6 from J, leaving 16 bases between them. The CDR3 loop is CASSEITSGFDGYTF. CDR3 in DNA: TGCGCCAGCAGTGAGATTACGTCGGGGTTCGATGGCTACACCTTC.

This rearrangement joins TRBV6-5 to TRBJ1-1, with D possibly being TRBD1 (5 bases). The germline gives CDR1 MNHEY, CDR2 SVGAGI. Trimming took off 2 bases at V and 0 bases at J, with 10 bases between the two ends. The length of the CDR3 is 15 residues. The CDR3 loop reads CASSYNRQMNTEAFF. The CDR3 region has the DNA TGTGCCAGCAGTTACAACCGACAGATGAACACTGAAGCTTTCTTT.

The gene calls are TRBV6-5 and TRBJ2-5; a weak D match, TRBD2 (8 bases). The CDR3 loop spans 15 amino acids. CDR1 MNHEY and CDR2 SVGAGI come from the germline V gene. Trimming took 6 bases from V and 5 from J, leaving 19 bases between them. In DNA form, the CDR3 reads TGTGCCAGCAGCACCACGGGACAGCGGGGGGAGACCCAGTACTTC. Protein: CASSTTGQRGETQYF.

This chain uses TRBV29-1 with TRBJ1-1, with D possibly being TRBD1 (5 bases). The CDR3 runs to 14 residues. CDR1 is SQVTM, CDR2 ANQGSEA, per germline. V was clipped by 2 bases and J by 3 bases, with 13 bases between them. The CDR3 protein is CSVELFRADTEAFF. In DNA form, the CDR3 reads TGCAGCGTTGAACTATTCAGGGCGGACACTGAAGCTTTCTTT.

The CDR3 here is CASSIDRVQSDTQYF. The CDR3 DNA follows: TGCGCCAGCAGCATTGACAGGGTGCAATCAGATACGCAGTATTTT. The rearrangement uses TRBV5-1 and TRBJ2-3; 7 bases agree with TRBD1. The CDR3 length is 15 residues. After removal of 4 bases from V and 4 bases from J, the junction contained 9 bases not matched to a gene. Looked up from germline, CDR1 is SGHRS and CDR2 is YFSETQ.

In DNA form, the CDR3 reads TGTGCCAGCAGCAGGGGGGCGGGGGGCAATCAGCCCCAGCATTTT. This encodes CASSRGAGGNQPQHF. This chain uses TRBV11-2 with TRBJ1-5; weak D call: TRBD1 (6 bases). Deletions cut 5 bases from V and 2 bases from J, with 13 bases between. CDR3 length equals 15 residues. CDR1 and CDR2 from the germline V gene are SGHAT and FQNNGV.

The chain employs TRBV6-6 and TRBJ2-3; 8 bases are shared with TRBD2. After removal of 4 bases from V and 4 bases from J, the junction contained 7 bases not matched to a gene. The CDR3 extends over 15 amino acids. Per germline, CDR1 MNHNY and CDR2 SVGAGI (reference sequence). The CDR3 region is CASSWGGGLSDTQYF. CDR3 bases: TGTGCCAGCAGTTGGGGCGGGGGGTTATCAGATACGCAGTATTTT.